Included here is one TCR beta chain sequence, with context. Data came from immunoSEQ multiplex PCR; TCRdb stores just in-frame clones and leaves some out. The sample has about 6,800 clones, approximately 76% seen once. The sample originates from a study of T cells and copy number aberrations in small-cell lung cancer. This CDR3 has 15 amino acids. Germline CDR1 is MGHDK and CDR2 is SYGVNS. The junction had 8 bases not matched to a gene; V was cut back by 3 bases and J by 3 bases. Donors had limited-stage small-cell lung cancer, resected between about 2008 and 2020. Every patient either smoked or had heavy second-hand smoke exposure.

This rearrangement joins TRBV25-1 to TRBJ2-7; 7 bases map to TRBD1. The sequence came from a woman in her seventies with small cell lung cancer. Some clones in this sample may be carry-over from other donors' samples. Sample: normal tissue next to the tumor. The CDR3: CASSEGTGQHYEQYF. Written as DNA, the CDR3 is TGTGCCAGCAGTGAGGGGACGGGACAGCACTACGAGCAGTACTTC.